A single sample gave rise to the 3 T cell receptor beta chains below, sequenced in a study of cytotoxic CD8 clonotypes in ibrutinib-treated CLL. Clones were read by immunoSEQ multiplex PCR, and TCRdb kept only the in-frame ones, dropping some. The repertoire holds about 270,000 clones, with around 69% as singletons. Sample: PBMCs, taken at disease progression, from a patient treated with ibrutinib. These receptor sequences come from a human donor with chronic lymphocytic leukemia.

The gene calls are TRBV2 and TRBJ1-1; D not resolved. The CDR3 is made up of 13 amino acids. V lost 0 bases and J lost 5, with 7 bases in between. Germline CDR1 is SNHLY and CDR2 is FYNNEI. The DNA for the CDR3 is TGTGCCAGCAGTGAAGCATCGTGGACTGAAGCTTTCTTT. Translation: CASSEASWTEAFF. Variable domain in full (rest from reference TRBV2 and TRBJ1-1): EPEVTQTPSHQVTQMGQEVILRCVPISNHLYFYWYRQILGQKVEFLVSFYNNEISEKSEIFDDQFSVERPDGSNFTLKIRSTKLEDSAMYFCASSEASWTEAFFGQGTRLTVV.

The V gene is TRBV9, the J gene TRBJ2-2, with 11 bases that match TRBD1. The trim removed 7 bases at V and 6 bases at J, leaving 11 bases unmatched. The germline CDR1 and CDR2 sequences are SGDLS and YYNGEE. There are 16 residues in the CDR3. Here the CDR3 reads CASLGPGQGVAGELFF. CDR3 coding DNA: TGTGCCAGCCTGGGGCCGGGACAGGGGGTCGCCGGGGAGCTGTTTTTT.

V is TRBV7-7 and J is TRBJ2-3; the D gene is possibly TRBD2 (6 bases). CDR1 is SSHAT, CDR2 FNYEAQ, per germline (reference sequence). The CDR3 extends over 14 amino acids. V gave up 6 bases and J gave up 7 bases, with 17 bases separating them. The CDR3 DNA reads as TGTGCCAGCAGTCCGGGACCACGCGGGAATACGCAGTATTTT. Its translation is CASSPGPRGNTQYF.